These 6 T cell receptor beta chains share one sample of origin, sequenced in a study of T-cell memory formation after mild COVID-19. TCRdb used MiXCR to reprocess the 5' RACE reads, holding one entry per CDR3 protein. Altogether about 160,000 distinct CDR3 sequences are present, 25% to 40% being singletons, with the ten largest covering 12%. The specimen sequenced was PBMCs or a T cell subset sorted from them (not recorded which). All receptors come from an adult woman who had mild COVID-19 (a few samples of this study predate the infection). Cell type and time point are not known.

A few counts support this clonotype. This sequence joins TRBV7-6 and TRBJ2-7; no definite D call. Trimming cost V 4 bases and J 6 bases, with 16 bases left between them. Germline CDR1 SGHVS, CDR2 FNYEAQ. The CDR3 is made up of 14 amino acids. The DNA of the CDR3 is TGTGCCAGCAGCTCCTCATCAAAGCCGGGCGAGCAGTACTTC. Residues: CASSSSSKPGEQYF.

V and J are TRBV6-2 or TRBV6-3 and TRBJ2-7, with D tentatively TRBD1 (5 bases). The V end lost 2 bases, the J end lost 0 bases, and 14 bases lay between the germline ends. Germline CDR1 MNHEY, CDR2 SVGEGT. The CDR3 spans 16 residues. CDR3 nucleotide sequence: TGTGCCAGCAGTTACCAAAAGGGGTCGGGCTCCTACGAGCAGTACTTC. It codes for CASSYQKGSGSYEQYF.

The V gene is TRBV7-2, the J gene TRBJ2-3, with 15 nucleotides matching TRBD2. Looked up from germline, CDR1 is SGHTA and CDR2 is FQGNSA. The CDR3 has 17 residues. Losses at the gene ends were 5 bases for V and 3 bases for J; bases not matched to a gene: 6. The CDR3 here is CASSPRTSGGATDTQYF. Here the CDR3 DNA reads TGTGCCAGCAGCCCCCGGACTAGCGGGGGGGCGACAGATACGCAGTATTTT.

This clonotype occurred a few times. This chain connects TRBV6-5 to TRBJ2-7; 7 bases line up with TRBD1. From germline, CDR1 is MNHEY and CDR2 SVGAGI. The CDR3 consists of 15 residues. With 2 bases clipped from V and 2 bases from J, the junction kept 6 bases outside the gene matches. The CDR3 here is CASSYKGARTYEQYF. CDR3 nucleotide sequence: TGTGCCAGCAGTTACAAGGGGGCAAGGACCTACGAGCAGTACTTC.

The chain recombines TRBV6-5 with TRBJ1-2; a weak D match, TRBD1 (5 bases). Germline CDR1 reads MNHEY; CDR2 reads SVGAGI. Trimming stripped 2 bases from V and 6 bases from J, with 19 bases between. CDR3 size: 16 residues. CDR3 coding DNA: TGTGCCAGCAGTTACGGGGGACGGATCTTATCTGATGGCTACACCTTC. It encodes CASSYGGRILSDGYTF.

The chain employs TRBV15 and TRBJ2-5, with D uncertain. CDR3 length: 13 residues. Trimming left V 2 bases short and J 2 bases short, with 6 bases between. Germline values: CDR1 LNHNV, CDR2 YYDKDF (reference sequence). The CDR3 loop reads CATSRTIQETQYF. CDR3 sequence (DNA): TGTGCCACCAGCAGAACCATTCAAGAGACCCAGTACTTC.